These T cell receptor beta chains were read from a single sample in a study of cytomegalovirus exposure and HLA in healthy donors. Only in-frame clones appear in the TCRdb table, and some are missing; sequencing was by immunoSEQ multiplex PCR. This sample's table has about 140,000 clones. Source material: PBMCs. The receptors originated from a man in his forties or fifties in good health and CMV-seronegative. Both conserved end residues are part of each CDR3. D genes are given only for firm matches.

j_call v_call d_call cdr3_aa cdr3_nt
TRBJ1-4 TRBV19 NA CASSIKGVTTNEKLFF TGTGCCAGTAGTATAAAAGGGGTGACAACTAATGAAAAACTGTTTTTT
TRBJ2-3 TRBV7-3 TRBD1 CASSRDRVPDTQYF TGTGCCAGCAGTAGGGACAGGGTCCCAGATACGCAGTATTTT
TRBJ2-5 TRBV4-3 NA CASSQDWQGSQETQYF TGCGCCAGCAGCCAAGATTGGCAGGGGAGTCAAGAGACCCAGTACTTC
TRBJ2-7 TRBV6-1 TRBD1 CASSRTGSHEQYF TGTGCCAGCAGTCGGACAGGATCCCACGAGCAGTACTTC
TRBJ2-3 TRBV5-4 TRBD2 CASSLRGGTDTQYF TGTGCCAGCAGCCTCCGGGGGGGCACAGATACGCAGTATTTT
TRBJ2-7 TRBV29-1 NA CSVVPRDYEQYF TGCAGCGTCGTACCCAGGGACTACGAGCAGTACTTC
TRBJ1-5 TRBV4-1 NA CASSHDNQPFQPQHF TGCGCCAGCAGCCATGACAATCAGCCTTTTCAGCCCCAGCATTTT
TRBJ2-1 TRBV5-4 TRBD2 CASSLGAPSGTLSYNEQFF TGTGCCAGCAGCTTGGGAGCCCCTAGCGGTACACTTTCCTACAATGAGCAGTTCTTC
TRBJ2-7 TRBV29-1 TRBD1 CSVDLKGTGRYEQYF TGCAGCGTTGACTTGAAAGGGACAGGGAGGTACGAGCAGTACTTC
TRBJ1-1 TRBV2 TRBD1 CASSEEGTGGTEAFF TGTGCCAGCAGTGAAGAAGGGACAGGGGGCACTGAAGCTTTCTTT
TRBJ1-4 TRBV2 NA CASRTGAGGEKLFF TGTGCCAGCAGGACAGGAGCGGGGGGTGAAAAACTGTTTTTT
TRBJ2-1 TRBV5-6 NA CASSLDRNTYNEQFF TGTGCCAGCAGCTTGGACAGGAATACCTACAATGAGCAGTTCTTC
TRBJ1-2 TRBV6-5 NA CASSYGPGFNYGYTF TGTGCCAGCAGTTACGGACCAGGGTTTAACTATGGCTACACCTTC
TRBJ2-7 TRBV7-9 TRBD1 CASSRLPGQGRGEQYF TGTGCCAGCAGCCGTCTCCCGGGACAGGGTAGAGGCGAGCAGTACTTC
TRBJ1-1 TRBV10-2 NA CASSATIGATEAFF TGCGCCAGCAGTGCCACCATTGGGGCCACTGAAGCTTTCTTT
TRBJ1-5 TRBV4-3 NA CASSQDTGTAPQHF TGCGCCAGCAGCCAAGATACAGGGACCGCGCCCCAGCATTTT
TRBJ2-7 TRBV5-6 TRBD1 CASSLIDRAYEQYF TGTGCCAGCAGCTTGATAGACAGGGCCTACGAGCAGTACTTC
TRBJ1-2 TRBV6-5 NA CASSYSNRYGYTF TGTGCCAGCAGTTACTCGAATCGGTATGGCTACACCTTC
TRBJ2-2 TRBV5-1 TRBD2 CASAGGASIGELFF TGCGCCAGCGCGGGGGGGGCCTCAATCGGGGAGCTGTTTTTT
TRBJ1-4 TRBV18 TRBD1 CASSPRTFWPGQGENEKLFF TGTGCCAGCTCACCTAGAACTTTCTGGCCGGGACAGGGGGAAAATGAAAAACTGTTTTTT
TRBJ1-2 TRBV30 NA CAWSVPRGNYGYTF TGTGCCTGGAGTGTTCCCAGGGGAAACTATGGCTACACCTTC
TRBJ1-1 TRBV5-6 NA CASSLPGGSTEAFF TGTGCCAGCAGCCTCCCCGGTGGTAGCACTGAAGCTTTCTTT
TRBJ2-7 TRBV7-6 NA CASSQTGYEQYF TGTGCCAGCAGCCAAACAGGGTACGAGCAGTACTTC
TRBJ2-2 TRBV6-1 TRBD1 CASSGGQGNTGELFF TGTGCCAGCAGTGGGGGACAGGGGAACACCGGGGAGCTGTTTTTT
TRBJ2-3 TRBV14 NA CASSQVAGGKHITQYF TGTGCCAGCAGCCAAGTGGCTGGGGGCAAGCACATTACGCAGTATTTT
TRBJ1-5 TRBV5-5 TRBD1 CASSPQGAQNQPQHF TGTGCCAGCAGCCCACAGGGGGCGCAGAATCAGCCCCAGCATTTT
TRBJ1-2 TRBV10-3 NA CATFTRAGVGYTF TGTGCCACCTTCACAAGGGCAGGGGTGGGCTACACCTTC
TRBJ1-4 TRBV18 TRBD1 CASSLSGGDEKLFF TGTGCCAGCTCACTATCAGGGGGCGATGAAAAACTGTTTTTT
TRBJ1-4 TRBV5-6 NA CASSLDRVNEKLFF TGTGCCAGCAGCTTGGACAGGGTGAATGAAAAACTGTTTTTT
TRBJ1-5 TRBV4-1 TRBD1 CASSQSTGGNQPQHF TGCGCCAGCAGCCAGTCAACAGGGGGCAATCAGCCCCAGCATTTT
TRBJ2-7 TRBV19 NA CASSRDYYEQYF TGTGCCAGTAGTCGAGATTACTACGAGCAGTACTTC
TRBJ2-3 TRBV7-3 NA CASSLGWGGTDTQYF TGTGCCAGCAGCTTAGGGTGGGGGGGCACAGATACGCAGTATTTT
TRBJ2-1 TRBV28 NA CASSFSRGEQFF TGTGCCAGCAGTTTTAGCAGGGGCGAGCAGTTCTTC
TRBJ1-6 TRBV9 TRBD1 CASSVAPFRGDSPLHF TGTGCCAGCAGCGTAGCCCCCTTCAGGGGGGATTCACCCCTCCACTTT
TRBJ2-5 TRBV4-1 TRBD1 CASSQGGGGETQYF TGCGCCAGCAGCCAAGGAGGGGGCGGAGAGACCCAGTACTTC
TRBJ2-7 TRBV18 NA CASSASGSPYEQYF TGTGCCAGCTCAGCATCAGGGTCCCCCTACGAGCAGTACTTC
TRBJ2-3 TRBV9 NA CASSAFGPSTDTQYF TGTGCCAGCAGCGCATTTGGGCCTAGCACAGATACGCAGTATTTT
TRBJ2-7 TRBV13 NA CASSQSILLSSYEQYF TGTGCCAGCAGCCAATCGATTCTGCTTAGCTCCTACGAGCAGTACTTC
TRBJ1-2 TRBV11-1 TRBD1 CASSDRAGGGYTF TGTGCCAGCAGCGACAGGGCAGGAGGGGGCTACACCTTC
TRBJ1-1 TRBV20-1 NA CSGKRDTEAFF TGCAGTGGGAAGCGGGACACTGAAGCTTTCTTT
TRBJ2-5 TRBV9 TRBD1 CASSSKIQGAETQYF TGTGCCAGCAGCTCAAAAATTCAGGGGGCGGAGACCCAGTACTTC
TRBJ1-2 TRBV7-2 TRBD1 CASSFGTGRYGYTF TGTGCCAGCAGCTTTGGGACAGGACGCTATGGCTACACCTTC
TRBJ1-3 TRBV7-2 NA CASSLGGAVSGNTIYF TGTGCCAGCAGCCTAGGTGGGGCGGTCTCTGGAAACACCATATATTTT
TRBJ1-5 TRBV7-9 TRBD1 CASSLGGTVHNQPQHF TGTGCCAGCAGCTTAGGGGGGACAGTTCACAATCAGCCCCAGCATTTT
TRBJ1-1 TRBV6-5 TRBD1 CASNSGTGKAEAFF TGTGCCAGCAATTCCGGGACAGGGAAGGCTGAAGCTTTCTTT
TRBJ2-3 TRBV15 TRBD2 CATSRLGLAGPSTDTQYF TGTGCCACCAGCAGACTAGGACTAGCGGGACCAAGCACAGATACGCAGTATTTT
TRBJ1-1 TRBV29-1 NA CSVAQMNTEAFF TGCAGCGTTGCCCAGATGAACACTGAAGCTTTCTTT
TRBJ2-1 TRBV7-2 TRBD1 CASRGQGAREQFF TGTGCCAGCAGGGGGCAGGGGGCGCGTGAGCAGTTCTTC
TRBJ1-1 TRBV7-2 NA CASSLTGGAETEAFF TGTGCCAGCAGCTTAACGGGGGGGGCTGAGACTGAAGCTTTCTTT
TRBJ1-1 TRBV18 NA CASSREGVAFF TGTGCCAGCTCAAGAGAGGGTGTAGCTTTCTTT
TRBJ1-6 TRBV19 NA CASRLVTGSPLHF TGTGCCAGTAGATTAGTCACGGGGTCGCCCCTCCACTTT
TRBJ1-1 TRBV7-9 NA CASSLQGQGNTEAFF TGTGCCAGCAGCTTACAGGGGCAAGGAAACACTGAAGCTTTCTTT
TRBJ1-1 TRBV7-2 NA CASSLMAASNTEAFF TGTGCCAGCAGCTTAATGGCAGCTAGTAACACTGAAGCTTTCTTT
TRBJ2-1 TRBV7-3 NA CASSLWGGTSYNEQFF TGTGCCAGCAGCTTATGGGGCGGTACATCCTACAATGAGCAGTTCTTC
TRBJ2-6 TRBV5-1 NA CASGTGVSGANVLTF TGCGCCAGCGGTACAGGAGTCTCTGGGGCCAACGTCCTGACTTTC
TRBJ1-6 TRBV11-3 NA CASSLESSNSPLHF TGTGCCAGCAGCTTAGAGTCGAGCAATTCACCCCTCCACTTT
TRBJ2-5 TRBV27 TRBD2 CASSLRLAGAGETQYF TGTGCCAGCAGTTTAAGGCTAGCGGGGGCTGGGGAGACCCAGTACTTC
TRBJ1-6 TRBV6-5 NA CASSVLNSPLHF TGTGCCAGCAGTGTCCTTAATTCACCCCTCCACTTT
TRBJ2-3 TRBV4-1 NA CASSQNPLANRFF TGCGCCAGCAGCCAAAACCCACTAGCTAACAGGTTTTTT
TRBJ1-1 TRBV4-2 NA CASSQPLGPTEAFF TGTGCCAGCAGCCAACCCCTCGGTCCTACTGAAGCTTTCTTT